The 4 T cell receptor beta chains reported below all come from one sample, sequenced in a study of human T cells and chemical hapten exposure. The time point: patch test 1, 2 weeks after DPC sensitization. Treatment indicated: therapeutic diphenylcyclopropenone sensitization with weekly scalp DPC. MiXCR was run by TCRdb on the RACE reads, yielding one entry per CDR3 protein. The sample has about 360,000 distinct CDR3 sequences, around 7% seen once; the top ten hold 8.4%. Source: whole blood, taken in connection with sensitization to the hapten diphenylcyclopropenone (DPC). These receptors all come from a woman aged 18-30 years with alopecia areata. Some clones in this sample may be carry-over from other donors' samples.

This clonotype was seen more than once but under ten times. CDR3 nucleotides: TGTGCCAGCAGCCAAGAGGCAGATCTTTCACCCCTCCACTTT. Translating it yields CASSQEADLSPLHF. V is TRBV4-2 and J is TRBJ1-6, with no clear D. There are 14 residues in the CDR3. Germline loops: CDR1 LGHNA, CDR2 YNFKEQ. V was clipped by 0 bases and J by 9 bases, with 9 bases between them.

Many counts were recorded for this clonotype. The chain's CDR3 is CASHRAGHEQYF. The DNA of the CDR3 is TGTGCCAGCCACCGCGCGGGGCACGAGCAGTACTTC. The rearrangement links TRBV7-2 to TRBJ2-7, with TRBD2 as a possible D gene (6 bases). V gave up 8 bases and J gave up 5 bases, with 13 bases separating them. The CDR3 loop spans 12 amino acids. CDR1 is SGHTA and CDR2 is FQGNSA in the germline V gene.

This clonotype was detected ten times or more. The chain is built from TRBV6-5 and TRBJ2-5; D is unclear. The V gene's germline CDR1 is MNHEY and CDR2 SVGAGI. CDR3 length equals 14 residues. Trimming removed 2 bases at V and 5 bases at J, with 12 bases between. CDR3 sequence (DNA): TGTGCCAGCAGTTACAGGGCGTCATGGGAGACCCAGTACTTC. Encoded protein: CASSYRASWETQYF.

This clonotype has at least ten counts. This chain uses TRBV11-2 with TRBJ1-3; D may be TRBD1 (6 bases). The CDR3 contains 15 residues. Germline V CDR1 and CDR2: SGHAT, FQNNGV. Between the trimmed V and J ends, which lost 4 bases and 2 bases, there was a span of 12 bases. The CDR3 region is CASSSRTGTGNTIYF. The CDR3 bases are TGTGCCAGCAGCTCTCGTACAGGGACTGGAAACACCATATATTTT.